One and the same sample provided the 29 T cell receptor beta chains below, sequenced in a study of tumor and adjacent non-tumor tissue in lung cancer. A modified ARM-PCR protocol with three rounds of nested PCR amplified TCRbeta. MiXCR, applied by TCRdb to the multiplex PCR reads, yields one record per CDR3 protein. The top ten hold 20% of the sample, which has roughly 67,000 distinct CDR3 sequences, around 60% seen once. No cell sorting was done before RNA was extracted from the tissue. Sequenced sample: lung tumor tissue. The receptors derive from a man aged 45 to 65 with non-small cell lung cancer.

This clonotype was picked up a small number of times. A much larger clone is a single base away; this may be a read error. The chain combines TRBV29-1 with TRBJ2-3; tentative D call: TRBD2 (5 bases). The CDR3 runs to 13 residues. Looked up from germline, CDR1 is SQVTM and CDR2 is ANQGSEA. The CDR3 nucleotides are TGCAGCGTTGGAGGGTCAAAGAGAGATGCGCAGTATTTT. It specifies CSVGGSKRDAQYF.

The genes are TRBV4-1 and TRBJ1-4, with 9 nucleotides matching TRBD1. CDR1 MGHRA and CDR2 YSYEKL come from the germline V gene. V lost 1 base, J lost 8 bases, and 5 bases stayed unmatched. This CDR3 contains 15 residues. The CDR3 region has the DNA TGCGCCAGCAGCCAAGTGGGACAGGGAAACGAAAAACTGTTTTTT. This translates into CASSQVGQGNEKLFF.

This clonotype was seen repeatedly, ten times or more. The rearrangement uses TRBV4-1 and TRBJ2-7, with 8 bases lining up with TRBD1. With 0 bases clipped from V and 2 bases from J, the junction kept 3 bases outside the gene matches. Germline V gene data show CDR1 as MGHRA and CDR2 as YSYEKL. This CDR3 spans 15 amino acids. DNA for the CDR3: TGCGCCAGCAGCCAAGAGGTCAGGGGGCCCTACGAGCAGTACTTC. Translated, it gives CASSQEVRGPYEQYF.

This clonotype has ten or more counts. This chain uses TRBV12-3 or TRBV12-4 with TRBJ2-3; 9 bases fit TRBD1. With 4 bases clipped from V and 1 base from J, the junction kept 0 bases outside the gene matches. CDR3 length equals 14 residues. The CDR3 spells CASSWDRGTDTQYF. As DNA, the CDR3 is TGTGCCAGCAGTTGGGACAGGGGCACAGATACGCAGTATTTT.

The chain has TRBV11-3 and TRBJ2-7; D may be TRBD1 (5 bases). Germline V gene lookup returns CDR1 SGHNT and CDR2 YENEEA. The CDR3 extends over 14 amino acids. Between the trimmed V and J ends, which lost 5 bases and 4 bases, there was a span of 15 bases. The CDR3 DNA follows: TGTGCCAGCAGCCCGGATAGCAGGACATACGAGCAGTACTTC. It specifies CASSPDSRTYEQYF.

A remark on this clonotype: No conserved phenylalanine or tryptophan is present at the end of the CDR3, so a read error is the likely explanation. The chain uses TRBV14 and TRBJ2-5; TRBD2 agrees at 9 bases. Looked up from germline, CDR1 is SGHDN and CDR2 is FVKESK. The CDR3 extends over 16 amino acids. CDR3 loop: CTSSQDGAGGLETQYL. As DNA, the CDR3 is TGTACCAGCAGCCAAGACGGCGCGGGAGGGTTGGAGACCCAGTACTTA.

The V gene is TRBV11-2, the J gene TRBJ2-3; 10 bases are shared with TRBD2. The CDR3 extends over 16 amino acids. In germline, CDR1 is SGHAT, CDR2 FQNNGV. This CDR3 is CISSPPGTSVTDTQYF. The CDR3 region has the DNA TGTATCAGCAGCCCTCCCGGGACTAGCGTAACAGATACGCAGTATTTT.

Comments on this clonotype: Because the CDR3 is missing its conserved closing phenylalanine or tryptophan, this is likely a read error. This sequence joins TRBV11-3 and TRBJ2-1, with TRBD2 identical over 8 bases. V shed 5 bases, J shed 7 bases, and the junction held 10 bases outside the gene matches. The CDR3 extends over 15 amino acids. Per the germline V gene, CDR1 is SGHNT and CDR2 is YENEEA. The CDR3 spells CASSLAGQAGNEQFS. Written as DNA, the CDR3 is TGTGCCAGCAGCCTAGCGGGCCAGGCTGGTAATGAGCAGTTCTCC.

This clonotype was seen more than once but under ten times. This chain joins TRBV7-9 and TRBJ1-4; D may be TRBD1 (5 bases). This CDR3 has 17 residues. The V gene lost 5 bases and the J gene lost 8 bases, with 24 bases spanning the gap. Germline CDR1 and CDR2: SEHNR and FQNEAQ (reference sequence). Here the CDR3 DNA reads TGTGCCAGCAGCCTTCGGGGCTCTAAAACGGCCGGGGAAAAACTGTTTTTT. Translated: CASSLRGSKTAGEKLFF.

In its sample, this clonotype was seen once. One end of the junction does not line up with germline, which may come from a read error. The gene calls are TRBV11-2 and TRBJ1-1; no firm D call. This CDR3 comprises 12 residues. Germline V lookup: CDR1 SGHAT, CDR2 FQNNGV. Written as DNA, the CDR3 is TGTGCAAGCAGCCACGTGAAGGGCTCAGCTTTTTTT. Its translation: CASSHVKGSAFF. Full variable domain (missing parts from reference TRBV11-2 and TRBJ1-1): EAGVAQSPRYKIIEKRQSVAFWCNPISGHATLYWYQQILGQGPKLLIQFQNNGVVDDSQLPKDRFSAERLKGVDSTLKIQPAKLEDSAVYLCASSHVKGSAFFGQGTRLTVV.

This clonotype is labeled as medium-sized (0.01 to 0.1%). The CDR3: CASSLDKPIRESLQYF. The CDR3 DNA sequence: TGTGCCAGCAGCTTAGATAAGCCAATCAGAGAATCCCTTCAGTACTTC. This rearrangement joins TRBV11-2 to TRBJ2-4; D remains ambiguous. Trimming shortened V by 0 bases and J by 11 bases, and 20 bases separated the two germline ends. The length of the CDR3 is 16 residues. From germline, CDR1 is SGHAT and CDR2 FQNNGV.

The chain couples TRBV29-1 to TRBJ2-1; perhaps D is TRBD1 or TRBD2 (5 bases each). Trimming left V 6 bases short and J 5 bases short, with 8 bases between. The CDR3 is made up of 11 amino acids. CDR1 is SQVTM, CDR2 ANQGSEA, per germline. CDR3 DNA: TGCAGCGTAGTGGGACACAATGAGCAGTTCTTC. It is translated as CSVVGHNEQFF.

The chain couples TRBV20-1 to TRBJ2-7; TRBD2 matches 10 bases. The V gene end was trimmed by 0 bases and the J gene end by 0 bases; junction bases not matched to a gene: 5. This CDR3 region has 16 residues. Looked up from germline, CDR1 is DFQATT and CDR2 is SNEGSKA (reference sequence). CDR3 region: CSARELASGSSYEQYF. The CDR3, as DNA: TGCAGTGCTAGAGAATTGGCTAGCGGGAGCTCCTACGAGCAGTACTTC.

The chain uses TRBV5-4 and TRBJ2-3; tentatively, D is TRBD2 (5 bases). The CDR3 runs to 15 residues. CDR1 and CDR2 (germline): SGHNT, YYREEE (reference sequence). V was trimmed by 6 bases and J by 5 bases, leaving 19 bases between them. CDR3 nucleotide sequence: TGTGCCAGCAATCCAAAAGTCGACTACGGAGATACGCAGTATTTT. This codes for CASNPKVDYGDTQYF.

This clonotype was counted only a few times. The conserved phenylalanine or tryptophan normally closing the CDR3 is absent here, so this likely arose from a read error. The chain recombines TRBV11-2 with TRBJ2-3; D call uncertain. Trimming removed 5 bases from V and 1 base from J, with 13 bases in between. Germline V lookup: CDR1 SGHAT, CDR2 FQNNGV. The CDR3 is made up of 15 amino acids. CDR3 in DNA: TGTGCCAGCAGCAAACAGTGGGTGCGCACAGATACGCAGTATCTT. Its protein is CASSKQWVRTDTQYL.

This clonotype was counted at least ten times. The CDR3 nucleotides are TGTGCCAGCAGCTCTGGGACGGTCGCGTACGAGCAGTACTTC. Amino acid sequence: CASSSGTVAYEQYF. The rearrangement uses TRBV5-4 and TRBJ2-7; D possibly matches TRBD1 or TRBD2 (5 bases each). The CDR3 is made up of 14 amino acids. Looked up from germline, CDR1 is SGHNT and CDR2 is YYREEE (reference sequence). Trimming took off 3 bases at V and 4 bases at J, with 14 bases between the two ends. Full variable domain (remainder filled in from reference TRBV5-4 and TRBJ2-7): ETGVTQSPTHLIKTRGQQVTLRCSSQSGHNTVSWYQQALGQGPQFIFQYYREEENGRGNFPPRFSGLQFPNYSSELNVNALELDDSALYLCASSSGTVAYEQYFGPGTRLTVT.

Regarding this clonotype: A read error is possible here, since a much larger clone lies one base away. The chain employs TRBV29-1 and TRBJ2-5; no clear D. Germline V gene data show CDR1 as SQVTM and CDR2 as ANQGSEA. CDR3 length: 15 residues. CDR3 in amino acids: CGVDWLLAAQETQYF. CDR3 DNA sequence: TGCGGCGTTGATTGGCTGTTAGCTGCCCAAGAGACCCAGTACTTC.

This clonotype was counted at least ten times. The CDR3 coding sequence is TGCGCCAGCAGCTTGACAGGGGATCAGCCCCAGCATTTT. This encodes CASSLTGDQPQHF. The chain employs TRBV10-2 and TRBJ1-5; TRBD1 agrees at 8 bases. Germline lookup yields CDR1 WSHSY and CDR2 SAAADI. Losses at the gene ends were 6 bases for V and 5 bases for J; bases not matched to a gene: 3. The CDR3 runs to 13 residues.

As to this clonotype: It is likely a read error, because the conserved phenylalanine at the end of the CDR3 is missing. The chain links TRBV7-2 to TRBJ2-5, with D maybe TRBD1 (6 bases). Germline V gives CDR1 SGHTA, CDR2 FQGNSA. The CDR3 is 13 residues long. Trimming took off 5 bases at V and 1 base at J, with 8 bases between the two ends. The CDR3 is CASSRGFQETQYS. CDR3 DNA sequence: TGTGCCAGCAGCAGGGGGTTCCAAGAGACCCAGTACTCC.

This clonotype was seen many times. This sequence joins TRBV20-1 and TRBJ2-3, with TRBD1 matching over 7 bases. J was trimmed by 7 bases and V by 6 bases; bases with no gene match: 10. CDR1 is DFQATT and CDR2 is SNEGSKA in the germline V gene (reference sequence). The CDR3 has 13 residues. DNA of the CDR3: TGCAGTGCCGGAGTACAGGGGTCATATACGCAGTATTTT. Translation: CSAGVQGSYTQYF.

The chain recombines TRBV20-1 with TRBJ2-4; the match to TRBD2 covers 11 bases. Per germline, CDR1 DFQATT and CDR2 SNEGSKA (reference sequence). This CDR3 comprises 14 residues. The CDR3 region has the DNA TGCAGGGCTTTACGACTAGCGGGAAAAAACATTCAGTACTTC. Translation: CRALRLAGKNIQYF.

Notes on this clonotype: Since a much larger clone is just one base distant, this may be a read error. The chain links TRBV11-2 to TRBJ2-1, with 15 bases identical to TRBD2. CDR1 is SGHAT and CDR2 is FQNNGV in the germline V gene. This CDR3 has 18 amino acids. For the CDR3, the DNA is TGTGCCAGCAGCTTAAATGGACTAGCGGGAGGGCCGTACAGTGAGCAGTTCTTC. Translating gives CASSLNGLAGGPYSEQFF.

A remark on this clonotype: The germline gene is not matched at one end of the junction; a read error may be the cause. The chain recombines TRBV5-1 with TRBJ2-3; 13 bases match TRBD2. CDR3 size: 16 residues. CDR1 and CDR2 from the germline V gene are SGHRS and YFSETQ. Written as DNA, the CDR3 is TGCGCCGGCAGCTTAAGGACTAGCGGGAGTCCAGATACGCAGTATTTC. Its protein is CAGSLRTSGSPDTQYF.

This clonotype is a singleton in its sample. A much larger clonotype is one base distant, so this may be a read error. This chain connects TRBV29-1 to TRBJ2-3, with D uncertain. Germline lookup yields CDR1 SQVTM and CDR2 ANQGSEA. CDR3 length: 11 residues. The CDR3 protein is CSLEDQDTQYF. The CDR3 nucleotides read TGCAGCCTTGAAGATCAGGATACGCAGTATTTT.

Note on this clonotype: A junction boundary mismatches the germline segment, possibly from a read error. The chain uses TRBV10-3 and TRBJ2-3; D not certain. The CDR3 runs 14 residues. The V gene's germline CDR1 is ENHRY and CDR2 SYGVKD. The CDR3 sequence: CAISEAPNTDRQYF. The CDR3, as DNA: TGTGCCATCAGTGAAGCCCCTAACACAGATAGGCAGTATTTT.

The J gene is TRBJ2-2, the V gene TRBV7-2; D gene uncertain. Per germline, CDR1 SGHTA and CDR2 FQGNSA. CDR3 size: 18 residues. Trimming took 2 bases from V and 0 from J, leaving 16 bases between them. The CDR3 region has the DNA TGTGCCAGCAGCTTAATTGGTAGCCTCGCTTCGAACACCGGGGAGCTGTTTTTT. Translation gives CASSLIGSLASNTGELFF.

Regarding this clonotype: Possible read error: a much larger clone is one base away. J is TRBJ2-1 and V is TRBV5-1; 7 bases line up with TRBD2. CDR1 is SGHRS and CDR2 is YFSETQ in the germline V gene. This CDR3 has 14 residues. CDR3 sequence: CASSLREAYSEQFF. The CDR3 DNA reads as TGCGCCAGCAGCTTGCGGGAGGCCTACAGTGAGCAGTTCTTC.

As for this clonotype: Being one base from a much bigger clone, this may be a read error. CDR3 in amino acids: CASSLQGYSEQFF. CDR3 in DNA: TGTGCCAGCAGTCTACAGGGGTACAGTGAGCAGTTCTTC. This sequence joins TRBV7-8 and TRBJ2-1, with 7 bases identical to TRBD1. This CDR3 region has 13 residues. Germline CDR1 and CDR2: SGHVS and FQNEAQ.

A note on this clonotype: A much larger clone differs by one base, so this may be a read error. The gene calls are TRBV11-3 and TRBJ2-1; D call uncertain. The germline V gene encodes CDR1 SGHNT and CDR2 YENEEA. The CDR3 has 15 residues. This CDR3 reads CASSLDGLSYDEQFF. CDR3 sequence (DNA): TGTGCCAGCAGCTTAGACGGCCTTTCCTACGATGAGCAGTTCTTC.